Following are 17 T cell receptor beta chains from one sample sequenced in a study of shared clonotypes between healthy human individuals. TCRdb keeps only in-frame clones here, not all; method: immunoSEQ multiplex PCR. The repertoire consists of over 1.4 million clones, with roughly 96% occurring once and the leading ten covering approximately 1.1%. Sequenced input: naive CD4+ T cells sorted from blood. Subset of the sample: CD45RA+ positively selected. Source of these receptors: a man aged 30 to 45 in good health.

The V call is TRBV5-1, the J call TRBJ2-1; 8 bases line up with TRBD2. V shed 4 bases, J shed 0 bases, and the junction held 6 bases outside the gene matches. Germline assignment: CDR1 SGHRS and CDR2 YFSETQ. CDR3 size: 16 residues. DNA for the CDR3: TGCGCCAGCAGCCCCCCCGGGACTAGCTCCTACAATGAGCAGTTCTTC. It specifies CASSPPGTSSYNEQFF.

This chain joins TRBV6-1 and TRBJ2-7, with a weak D call TRBD1 (6 bases). The CDR3 covers 16 residues. The germline CDR1 and CDR2 sequences are MNHNS and SASEGT. The V gene lost 3 bases and the J gene lost 6 bases, with 21 bases spanning the gap. As DNA, the CDR3 is TGTGCCAGCAGTGATAAGAGGGGGACATGGGGGCTCGAGCAGTACTTC. It yields the protein CASSDKRGTWGLEQYF.

This clone has only one observation. This chain links TRBV28 with TRBJ2-7, with TRBD2 as a possible D gene (5 bases). The CDR3 runs to 14 residues. Germline V gives CDR1 MDHEN, CDR2 SYDVKM. V shed 2 bases and J shed 0 bases, with 8 bases lying between them. The CDR3 is CASSLGGRSYEQYF. The CDR3 DNA sequence: TGTGCCAGCAGTTTAGGCGGGCGCTCCTACGAGCAGTACTTC. The whole variable domain, filled in from reference TRBV28 and TRBJ2-7, reads DVKVTQSSRYLVKRTGEKVFLECVQDMDHENMFWYRQDPGLGLRLIYFSYDVKMKEKGDIPEGYSVSREKKERFSLILESASTNQTSMYLCASSLGGRSYEQYFGPGTRLTVT.

The chain uses TRBV10-3 and TRBJ2-7, with 8 nucleotides matching TRBD1. This CDR3 comprises 15 residues. The J segment lost 5 bases and the V segment lost 3 bases, leaving 9 bases of the junction unmatched. CDR1 is ENHRY and CDR2 is SYGVKD in the germline V gene. The CDR3 coding sequence is TGTGCCATCAGTGAAGTGAGGACAGGGACCGACGAGCAGTACTTC. Protein product: CAISEVRTGTDEQYF.

The J gene is TRBJ1-3, the V gene TRBV2; 9 bases are a match to TRBD1. CDR1 is SNHLY and CDR2 is FYNNEI in the germline V gene. Trimming removed 3 bases from V and 4 bases from J; junction bases left unmatched: 10. The CDR3 runs to 17 residues. The CDR3 DNA reads as TGTGCCAGCAGTGAGGGACGGACAGGGGTTCACGGAAACACCATATATTTT. Translation gives CASSEGRTGVHGNTIYF.

The V call is TRBV7-9, the J call TRBJ2-2; D gene uncertain. The CDR3 sequence is 13 residues long. CDR1 is SEHNR, CDR2 FQNEAQ, per germline (reference sequence). Trimming pared 5 bases from V and 4 bases from J, leaving 8 bases between. Here the CDR3 DNA reads TGTGCCAGCAGCCCCCGCGGCACCGGGGAGCTGTTTTTT. Its protein product is CASSPRGTGELFF.

The V gene is TRBV5-1, the J gene TRBJ1-2; 8 bases are a match to TRBD1. The V and J ends lost 0 bases and 8 bases, in that order; junction bases with no gene match: 3. This CDR3 is 13 amino acids long. The germline V gene has CDR1 SGHRS and CDR2 YFSETQ. The CDR3 DNA reads TGCGCCAGCAGCTTGGATTCAGGGGGCGGCTACACCTTC. This sequence encodes CASSLDSGGGYTF.

This clone has just one count. This chain joins TRBV29-1 and TRBJ2-3; D unclear. The CDR3 contains 14 residues. CDR1 is SQVTM and CDR2 is ANQGSEA in the germline V gene. Trimming took 1 base from V and 3 from J, leaving 11 bases between them. The CDR3 loop is CSVEGPARTDTQYF. DNA for the CDR3: TGCAGCGTTGAAGGTCCAGCTAGGACAGATACGCAGTATTTT.

The chain recombines TRBV5-1 with TRBJ2-7; a possible D gene is TRBD2 (8 bases). Germline V gives CDR1 SGHRS, CDR2 YFSETQ. The V end was cut by 0 bases, the J end by 2 bases, with 15 bases between. The CDR3 runs 16 residues. CDR3 in DNA: TGCGCCAGCAGCTTGGCGTTAGCGGGACAGACCTACGAGCAGTACTTC. Translation: CASSLALAGQTYEQYF.

The chain employs TRBV14 and TRBJ2-1; 7 positions agree with TRBD1. The CDR3 has 15 amino acids. Germline V CDR1 and CDR2: SGHDN, FVKESK. Germline trimming cut 0 bases from V and 3 bases from J; bases unmatched to any gene: 2. The CDR3 here is CASSQEGGSYNEQFF. In DNA, the CDR3 is TGTGCCAGCAGCCAAGAAGGGGGCAGCTACAATGAGCAGTTCTTC.

Points on this clone: Other nucleotide sequences from this sample produce the same CDR3. The chain employs TRBV28 and TRBJ2-1; D is undetermined. Trimming took 5 bases from V and 3 from J, leaving 2 bases between them. The germline gives CDR1 MDHEN, CDR2 SYDVKM. The CDR3 runs to 11 residues. CDR3 protein: CASSLYNEQFF. DNA of the CDR3: TGTGCCAGCAGTCTCTACAATGAGCAGTTCTTC. Drawing the rest from reference TRBV28 and TRBJ2-1, the complete variable domain is DVKVTQSSRYLVKRTGEKVFLECVQDMDHENMFWYRQDPGLGLRLIYFSYDVKMKEKGDIPEGYSVSREKKERFSLILESASTNQTSMYLCASSLYNEQFFGPGTRLTVL.

J is TRBJ2-7 and V is TRBV6-4; TRBD2 agrees at 10 bases. Germline CDR1 reads MRHNA; CDR2 reads SNTAGT. This CDR3 spans 14 amino acids. Losses at the gene ends were 4 bases for V and 2 bases for J; bases not matched to a gene: 2. CDR3 sequence reads: CASSASGRAYEQYF. As DNA, the CDR3 is TGTGCCAGCAGTGCGAGCGGGAGGGCCTACGAGCAGTACTTC.

The rearrangement links TRBV2 to TRBJ2-3; 14 nucleotides line up with TRBD2. The CDR3 loop spans 17 amino acids. The germline V gene has CDR1 SNHLY and CDR2 FYNNEI. V was pared by 10 bases and J by 0 bases, with 9 bases of the junction left unmatched. The CDR3 DNA is TGTGCCATGCCCGGGACTAGCGGGAGCTCTAGCACAGATACGCAGTATTTT. It specifies CAMPGTSGSSSTDTQYF.

V gene TRBV28 combines with J gene TRBJ2-5; 7 bases fit TRBD1. V was clipped by 6 bases and J by 5 bases; unmatched bases: 3. Germline assignment: CDR1 MDHEN and CDR2 SYDVKM. This CDR3 is 12 amino acids long. CDR3 residues: CASRTGRETQYF. CDR3 coding DNA: TGTGCCAGCAGGACAGGGCGCGAGACCCAGTACTTC. The full variable domain, with the rest looked up from reference TRBV28 and TRBJ2-5, is DVKVTQSSRYLVKRTGEKVFLECVQDMDHENMFWYRQDPGLGLRLIYFSYDVKMKEKGDIPEGYSVSREKKERFSLILESASTNQTSMYLCASRTGRETQYFGPGTRLLVL.

The chain couples TRBV6-1 to TRBJ2-7, with D possibly TRBD1 on 6 matching bases. The CDR3 length is 14 residues. The germline gives CDR1 MNHNS, CDR2 SASEGT. With 7 bases removed from V and 1 base from J, the gap between germline ends came to 14 bases. The CDR3, as DNA: TGTGCCAGCAAAGGGATGCAGGGGTCCTACGAGCAGTACTTC. Encoded protein: CASKGMQGSYEQYF.

The V call is TRBV5-1, the J call TRBJ2-1; D remains ambiguous. The CDR3 is made up of 16 amino acids. CDR1 SGHRS and CDR2 YFSETQ come from the germline V gene. V lost 0 bases and J lost 0, with 10 bases in between. CDR3: CASSLAGFRSYNEQFF. The CDR3 nucleotides read TGCGCCAGCAGCTTGGCCGGCTTCCGCTCCTACAATGAGCAGTTCTTC.

The V gene is TRBV5-1, the J gene TRBJ2-7, with 12 bases that match TRBD1. CDR1 and CDR2 from the germline V gene are SGHRS and YFSETQ. Trimming removed 3 bases from V and 0 bases from J; junction bases left unmatched: 7. There are 17 residues in the CDR3. In nucleotides, the CDR3 is TGCGCCAGCAGCTCCGGGACAGGGGGCCGAATCTCCTACGAGCAGTACTTC. Protein product: CASSSGTGGRISYEQYF.